The 12 T cell receptor beta chains presented below share a single source sample, sequenced in a study of early T cells in non-severe SARS-CoV-2 infection. MiXCR was run by TCRdb on the 5' RACE reads, yielding one entry per CDR3 protein. The repertoire has roughly 63,000 distinct CDR3 sequences, 9.5% to 15% of them found once; the top ten carry roughly 3.4%. The source material was whole blood. These receptors came from an adult who was a healthcare worker with PCR-confirmed SARS-CoV-2 infection or an uninfected control (not recorded which).

This chain links TRBV5-1 with TRBJ1-4; no reliable D call. Trimming pared 5 bases from V and 4 bases from J, leaving 12 bases between. CDR3 length equals 14 residues. Germline loops: CDR1 SGHRS, CDR2 YFSETQ. DNA for the CDR3: TGCGCCAGCAGTCGGGGTGGTGATAATGAAAAACTGTTTTTT. Amino acids: CASSRGGDNEKLFF.

In this sample, this clonotype turned up many times. V gene TRBV13 combines with J gene TRBJ2-1; D gene uncertain. V was pared by 0 bases and J by 8 bases, with 8 bases between. Germline CDR1 reads PRHDT; CDR2 reads FYEKMQ (reference sequence). This CDR3 has 13 residues. The CDR3 DNA is TGTGCCAGCAGCTTAGGCTCCCGATATGAGCAGTTCTTC. Translating gives CASSLGSRYEQFF. Full variable domain (remainder filled in from reference TRBV13 and TRBJ2-1): AAGVIQSPRHLIKEKRETATLKCYPIPRHDTVYWYQQGPGQDPQFLISFYEKMQSDKGSIPDRFSAQQFSDYHSELNMSSLELGDSALYFCASSLGSRYEQFFGPGTRLTVL.

This clonotype was detected only a few times. The chain couples TRBV5-1 to TRBJ1-4; D remains ambiguous. Trimming shortened V by 5 bases and J by 3 bases, and 11 bases separated the two germline ends. Germline lookup yields CDR1 SGHRS and CDR2 YFSETQ. CDR3 length: 14 residues. The CDR3 DNA sequence: TGCGCCAGCAGGCCGGGTTTGGCTAATGAAAAACTGTTTTTT. This translates into CASRPGLANEKLFF.

This clonotype was seen at least ten times. This chain connects TRBV7-2 to TRBJ2-1; 8 bases align to TRBD1. Germline V lookup: CDR1 SGHTA, CDR2 FQGNSA. This CDR3 spans 15 amino acids. V lost 1 base and J lost 4; bases outside the gene matches: 3. In DNA form, the CDR3 reads TGTGCCAGCAGCTTAGGGGACAGGCCGTACAATGAGCAGTTCTTC. Encoded protein: CASSLGDRPYNEQFF.

V is TRBV20-1 and J is TRBJ1-1; perhaps TRBD1 as D (6 bases). Trimming removed 6 bases at V and 3 bases at J, with 17 bases between. Germline CDR1 is DFQATT and CDR2 is SNEGSKA (reference sequence). The CDR3 is made up of 14 amino acids. The CDR3 nucleotides are TGCAGTGCCTCACAGCAGGGGAGGGACACTGAAGCTTTCTTT. It translates to CSASQQGRDTEAFF.

This clonotype appeared many times. This chain links TRBV20-1 with TRBJ2-1; D might be TRBD1 (5 bases). The CDR3 sequence is 13 residues long. Trimming removed 3 bases from V and 4 bases from J, with 10 bases in between. Germline lookup yields CDR1 DFQATT and CDR2 SNEGSKA (reference sequence). CDR3 in amino acids: CSASQGYYNEQFF. CDR3 DNA sequence: TGCAGTGCTAGTCAGGGCTATTACAATGAGCAGTTCTTC.

This clonotype was observed a few times. This chain uses TRBV5-4 with TRBJ2-2; D is uncertain. Germline V CDR1 and CDR2: SGHNT, YYREEE (reference sequence). This CDR3 spans 13 amino acids. V lost 4 bases, J lost 4 bases, and 8 bases lay in between. CDR3 sequence: CASSLLLTGELFF. CDR3 nucleotide sequence: TGTGCCAGCAGCCTACTGCTCACCGGGGAGCTGTTTTTT. The variable domain in full, with the rest retrieved from reference TRBV5-4 and TRBJ2-2, is ETGVTQSPTHLIKTRGQQVTLRCSSQSGHNTVSWYQQALGQGPQFIFQYYREEENGRGNFPPRFSGLQFPNYSSELNVNALELDDSALYLCASSLLLTGELFFGEGSRLTVL.

This clonotype has a count of ten or more. The J gene is TRBJ2-7, the V gene TRBV9, with D perhaps assigned TRBD1 or TRBD2 (5 bases each). V was cut by 1 base and J by 2 bases, with 13 bases left in between. In germline, CDR1 is SGDLS, CDR2 YYNGEE. CDR3 length equals 15 residues. The CDR3 DNA sequence: TGTGCCAGCAGCGTAAGTCCCGGGGCCACCTACGAGCAGTACTTC. It yields the protein CASSVSPGATYEQYF.

This chain connects TRBV6-1 to TRBJ1-1; D gene uncertain. With 4 bases removed from V and 4 bases from J, the gap between germline ends came to 10 bases. The CDR3 covers 13 residues. CDR1 and CDR2 from the germline V gene are MNHNS and SASEGT. The CDR3 spells CASSARWRTEAFF. The DNA for the CDR3 is TGTGCCAGCAGTGCACGCTGGCGCACTGAAGCTTTCTTT.

This chain uses TRBV9 with TRBJ2-3; D remains unclear. CDR1 and CDR2 from the germline V gene are SGDLS and YYNGEE. V dropped 7 bases and J dropped 2 bases, with 11 bases sitting between them. The CDR3 has 13 residues. The CDR3: CASGSALTDTQYF. CDR3 sequence (DNA): TGTGCCAGCGGCTCAGCGCTCACAGATACGCAGTATTTT.

This clonotype has more than one count but fewer than ten. The chain employs TRBV5-5 and TRBJ2-7; 8 bases align to TRBD1. Germline lookup yields CDR1 SGHKS and CDR2 YYEKEE (reference sequence). The CDR3 is made up of 16 amino acids. V gave up 2 bases and J gave up 5 bases; unmatched junction bases: 12. This CDR3 is CASSFGDRPPSHEQYF. The CDR3 coding sequence is TGTGCCAGCAGCTTTGGGGACAGGCCACCTTCCCACGAGCAGTACTTC.

The CDR3 loop is CSMRQGASTDTQYF. The CDR3 DNA reads as TGCAGCATGAGACAGGGTGCAAGCACAGATACGCAGTATTTT. This sequence joins TRBV29-1 and TRBJ2-3, with 7 nucleotides matching TRBD1. J was trimmed by 0 bases and V by 8 bases; bases with no gene match: 8. Germline CDR1 and CDR2: SQVTM and ANQGSEA. The CDR3 totals 14 residues.